These 30 T cell receptor beta chains came from one sample sequenced in a study of blood T cell repertoires in COVID-19 (dated by TCRdb to the early 2020s). The library was obtained by the immunoSEQ multiplex PCR assay. Sourced from immuneACCESS, this table was stored by TCRdb with only in-frame sequences that have V and J called. A share of the clones is absent; for the studies checked, an unresolved V gene accounts for under half, and the remainder has no known explanation. This sample gives approximately 250,000 clones in total; roughly 86% of them show up just once. The ten largest clones take up roughly 5% of the sample. What was sequenced was peripheral blood. The receptors stem from a woman in her sixties with COVID-19, enrolled during active disease.

This sequence joins TRBV5-1 and TRBJ2-7, with 9 bases matching TRBD2. The CDR3 loop spans 13 amino acids. V was pared by 2 bases and J by 3 bases, with 0 bases of the junction left unmatched. Germline assignment: CDR1 SGHRS and CDR2 YFSETQ. The CDR3 loop reads CASSLLAGYEQYF. As DNA, the CDR3 is TGCGCCAGCAGCTTACTAGCGGGCTACGAGCAGTACTTC.

This chain uses TRBV10-3 with TRBJ2-3; tentatively, D is TRBD2 (5 bases). V was cut by 5 bases and J by 0 bases, with 12 bases left in between. The CDR3 length is 15 residues. Germline-derived CDR1 and CDR2 are ENHRY and SYGVKD. The CDR3 bases are TGTGCCATCAGTCTAGCAGACTCTAGCACAGATACGCAGTATTTT. Translated: CAISLADSSTDTQYF.

The V call is TRBV9, the J call TRBJ2-5; a weak D match, TRBD1 (6 bases). The germline V gene encodes CDR1 SGDLS and CDR2 YYNGEE. V shed 0 bases and J shed 5 bases, with 14 bases lying between them. The CDR3 runs to 15 residues. CDR3 bases: TGTGCCAGCAGCGTAGTCGACAGGCCGGGGGAGACCCAGTACTTC. The encoded protein is CASSVVDRPGETQYF. The variable domain in full, with the rest retrieved from reference TRBV9 and TRBJ2-5, is DSGVTQTPKHLITATGQRVTLRCSPRSGDLSVYWYQQSLDQGLQFLIQYYNGEERAKGNILERFSAQQFPDLHSELNLSSLELGDSALYFCASSVVDRPGETQYFGPGTRLLVL.

This chain connects TRBV5-6 to TRBJ2-3; possible D gene TRBD2, 5 bases. V gave up 0 bases and J gave up 6 bases, with 17 bases separating them. Germline assignment: CDR1 SGHDT and CDR2 YYEEEE. The CDR3 consists of 16 residues. The CDR3: CASSLVGSDILDTQYF. The CDR3 DNA is TGTGCCAGCAGCTTGGTGGGTAGCGACATTTTGGATACGCAGTATTTT.

The J gene is TRBJ2-5, the V gene TRBV28; TRBD2 agrees at 9 bases. The V gene's germline CDR1 is MDHEN and CDR2 SYDVKM. The CDR3 runs to 14 residues. The junction had 5 bases not matched to a gene; V was cut back by 3 bases and J by 6 bases. The CDR3: CASSLASGMQTQYF. The CDR3 DNA sequence: TGTGCCAGCAGTTTGGCTAGCGGGATGCAGACCCAGTACTTC.

The CDR3 reads CASRRGTGAPSGEQFF. CDR3 nucleotides: TGTGCCAGCAGACGAGGGACAGGGGCCCCTTCTGGTGAGCAGTTCTTC. V is TRBV11-2 and J is TRBJ2-1; 10 positions match TRBD1. Germline V gene lookup returns CDR1 SGHAT and CDR2 FQNNGV. Trimming cost V 6 bases and J 9 bases; bases outside gene matches: 14. This CDR3 comprises 16 residues.

The chain has TRBV4-3 and TRBJ1-4; D remains ambiguous. Per the germline V gene, CDR1 is LGHNA and CDR2 is YSLEER. V was shortened by 2 bases and J by 1 base, with 14 bases between the two germline ends. The CDR3 is 17 residues long. The CDR3 coding sequence is TGCGCCAGCAGCCAATGGCGAGGTGGCCGAACTAATGAAAAACTGTTTTTT. This translates into CASSQWRGGRTNEKLFF.

The gene calls are TRBV6-5 and TRBJ1-1, with 7 bases lining up with TRBD1. Germline CDR1 reads MNHEY; CDR2 reads SVGAGI. Trimming took 7 bases from V and 6 from J; bases not matched to a gene: 11. CDR3 length equals 14 residues. The CDR3 DNA reads TGTGCCAGCAAAAGGGACAGTGGGATGGCTGAAGCTTTCTTT. It encodes CASKRDSGMAEAFF.

DNA of the CDR3: TGTGCCAGCAGTCTGCCGGGGGATAGCAATCAGCCCCAGCATTTT. This gives the protein CASSLPGDSNQPQHF. This chain uses TRBV28 with TRBJ1-5; D may be TRBD1 (5 bases). The CDR3 has 15 residues. V was cut by 5 bases and J by 0 bases, with 11 bases left in between. From germline, CDR1 is MDHEN and CDR2 SYDVKM.

The chain joins TRBV3-1 (or the pseudogene TRBV3-2) to TRBJ2-1, with D possibly TRBD2 on 5 matching bases. Germline V gene lookup returns CDR1 LGHDT and CDR2 YNNKEL (reference sequence). V was pared by 6 bases and J by 9 bases, with 15 bases between. This CDR3 contains 13 residues. In DNA, the CDR3 is TGTGCCAGCAGTCAGACCCCAGCGGTTGAGCAGTTCTTC. Translation: CASSQTPAVEQFF.

The J gene is TRBJ2-2, the V gene TRBV7-9, with D maybe TRBD1 (5 bases). The CDR3 spans 15 residues. Germline assignment: CDR1 SEHNR and CDR2 FQNEAQ (reference sequence). V was cut by 6 bases and J by 5 bases, with 16 bases left in between. CDR3 in amino acids: CASRPWGGTTGELFF. The CDR3 coding sequence is TGTGCCAGCAGACCATGGGGCGGCACGACCGGGGAGCTGTTTTTT.

This sequence joins TRBV5-4 and TRBJ1-1; 9 bases are a match to TRBD1. The V segment lost 0 bases and the J segment 11 bases; nucleotides outside the gene matches: 17. This CDR3 has 17 residues. The germline V gene encodes CDR1 SGHNT and CDR2 YYREEE (reference sequence). CDR3 nucleotide sequence: TGTGCCAGCAGCTTGGGCGGGACAGGGTCTCTTTTCGTGTCGGCTTTCTTT. It yields the protein CASSLGGTGSLFVSAFF. The full variable domain, completed using reference TRBV5-4 and TRBJ1-1, is ETGVTQSPTHLIKTRGQQVTLRCSSQSGHNTVSWYQQALGQGPQFIFQYYREEENGRGNFPPRFSGLQFPNYSSELNVNALELDDSALYLCASSLGGTGSLFVSAFFGQGTRLTVV.

The chain joins TRBV6-6 to TRBJ2-5, with unresolved D. CDR1 is MNHNY, CDR2 SVGAGI, per germline (reference sequence). The CDR3 contains 11 residues. The V gene lost 6 bases and the J gene lost 2 bases, with 4 bases spanning the gap. DNA for the CDR3: TGTGCCAGCAGCCTGCAAGAGACCCAGTACTTC. Its translation is CASSLQETQYF.

This clone was seen only once. The chain is built from TRBV5-1 and TRBJ2-1; 8 nucleotides align to TRBD2. Losses at the gene ends were 0 bases for V and 0 bases for J; bases not matched to a gene: 5. Germline CDR1 SGHRS, CDR2 YFSETQ. The CDR3 has 17 amino acids. CDR3 in DNA: TGCGCCAGCAGCTTGGAACTAGCGGCCAGCTCCTACAATGAGCAGTTCTTC. It is translated as CASSLELAASSYNEQFF.

V usage is TRBV12-3 or TRBV12-4 and J usage is TRBJ1-2; D perhaps matches TRBD1 (5 bases). The CDR3 is 13 residues long. Trimming removed 0 bases from V and 3 bases from J, with 5 bases in between. CDR3 sequence reads: CASSLAGDYGYTF. The DNA of the CDR3 is TGTGCCAGCAGTTTAGCAGGGGACTATGGCTACACCTTC.

V and J are TRBV3-1 (or the pseudogene TRBV3-2) and TRBJ1-2; no firm D call. Trimming cost V 2 bases and J 6 bases, with 10 bases left between them. This CDR3 contains 13 residues. CDR1 LGHDT and CDR2 YNNKEL come from the germline V gene (reference sequence). CDR3 nucleotide sequence: TGTGCCAGCAGCCAAAGAGGGTCGGATGGCTACACCTTC. It specifies CASSQRGSDGYTF.

The chain carries TRBV4-1 and TRBJ1-1, with TRBD1 matching 7 bases. In germline, CDR1 is MGHRA, CDR2 YSYEKL. CDR3 length equals 16 residues. The V segment lost 1 base and the J segment 7 bases; nucleotides outside the gene matches: 12. DNA of the CDR3: TGCGCCAGCAGCCAAGTTCCGGGAGGGGGCCTGAGTGAAGCTTTCTTT. Residues: CASSQVPGGGLSEAFF.

V usage is TRBV4-2 and J usage is TRBJ2-1; D is unclear. The V end lost 1 base, the J end lost 6 bases, and 7 bases lay between the germline ends. Germline V gene lookup returns CDR1 LGHNA and CDR2 YNFKEQ. The CDR3 runs 13 residues. The CDR3 loop is CASSQGPGNEQFF. The CDR3 DNA sequence: TGTGCCAGCAGCCAAGGGCCGGGCAATGAGCAGTTCTTC.

The CDR3 loop is CASSPGLAPYEQYF. The CDR3 DNA reads as TGTGCCAGCAGCCCGGGACTAGCTCCTTACGAGCAGTACTTC. J is TRBJ2-7 and V is TRBV5-5, with 9 bases that match TRBD2. The trim removed 4 bases at V and 4 bases at J, leaving 6 bases unmatched. CDR3 length: 14 residues. CDR1 is SGHKS, CDR2 YYEKEE, per germline (reference sequence).

The chain is built from TRBV20-1 and TRBJ1-5; 9 bases line up with TRBD1. Germline CDR1 DFQATT, CDR2 SNEGSKA (reference sequence). This CDR3 region has 14 residues. The V gene end was trimmed by 3 bases and the J gene end by 6 bases; junction bases not matched to a gene: 6. The CDR3 reads CSASRQGGLQPQHF. Here the CDR3 DNA reads TGCAGTGCTAGTAGACAGGGGGGGCTTCAGCCCCAGCATTTT.

The rearrangement joins TRBV29-1 to TRBJ1-3; tentative D call: TRBD1 (6 bases). The germline V and J ends were trimmed by 6 bases and 1 base, with 13 bases remaining between them. The CDR3 length is 14 residues. Germline loops: CDR1 SQVTM, CDR2 ANQGSEA. The CDR3 region is CSVDLTGSGNTIYF. The CDR3 nucleotides read TGCAGCGTGGACCTTACAGGGTCTGGAAACACCATATATTTT. Supplemented by reference TRBV29-1 and TRBJ1-3, the full variable domain reads SAVISQKPSRDICQRGTSLTIQCQVDSQVTMMFWYRQQPGQSLTLIATANQGSEATYESGFVIDKFPISRPNLTFSTLTVSNMSPEDSSIYLCSVDLTGSGNTIYFGEGSWLTVV.

The CDR3, as DNA: TGTGCCAGCAGTGAAGGGGCAGGGGGAGCTTTCTTT. Amino acids: CASSEGAGGAFF. This chain joins TRBV6-1 and TRBJ1-1, with 7 bases matching TRBD1. The germline gives CDR1 MNHNS, CDR2 SASEGT. V gave up 1 base and J gave up 10 bases; unmatched junction bases: 3. This CDR3 is 12 amino acids long.

The V gene is TRBV18, the J gene TRBJ2-1; maybe TRBD2 (6 bases). V was pared by 1 base and J by 8 bases, with 9 bases between. The CDR3 runs to 13 residues. Germline CDR1 and CDR2: KGHSH and LQKENI. The CDR3 coding sequence is TGTGCCAGCTCACCACTGGGGGGTCATGAGCAGTTCTTC. Amino acid sequence: CASSPLGGHEQFF.

Remarks on this clone: This may come from a read error, since a much larger clone is one base off. The identical CDR3 is also encoded by other nucleotide sequences in the sample. The DNA for the CDR3 is TGTGCCAGCAGTACCCGGGACAGACGACGTGGCTACACCTTC. Translated, it gives CASSTRDRRRGYTF. The V gene is TRBV6-5, the J gene TRBJ1-2; TRBD1 matches 7 bases. Germline CDR1 and CDR2: MNHEY and SVGAGI. V lost 5 bases to trimming and J lost 7 bases; unmatched junction nucleotides: 10. The CDR3 length is 14 residues.

This chain connects TRBV5-1 to TRBJ2-3; 10 nucleotides align to TRBD2. V shed 4 bases, J shed 1 base, and the junction held 9 bases outside the gene matches. CDR1 and CDR2 from the germline V gene are SGHRS and YFSETQ. The CDR3 spans 17 residues. CDR3 region: CASSPGRLAGGTDTQYF. The CDR3 nucleotides are TGCGCCAGCAGCCCGGGGAGGCTAGCGGGAGGCACAGATACGCAGTATTTT. The whole variable domain, filled in from reference TRBV5-1 and TRBJ2-3, reads KAGVTQTPRYLIKTRGQQVTLSCSPISGHRSVSWYQQTPGQGLQFLFEYFSETQRNKGNFPGRFSGRQFSNSRSEMNVSTLELGDSALYLCASSPGRLAGGTDTQYFGPGTRLTVL.

The CDR3, as DNA: TGTGCCAGCTCTCCCAGACAGGTACCGGACACCGGGGAGCTGTTTTTT. It encodes CASSPRQVPDTGELFF. The chain couples TRBV18 to TRBJ2-2, with TRBD1 as a possible D gene (6 bases). Germline V lookup: CDR1 KGHSH, CDR2 LQKENI. CDR3 length equals 16 residues. The V end was cut by 6 bases, the J end by 3 bases, with 17 bases between.

The rearrangement joins TRBV27 to TRBJ2-5, with 7 nucleotides matching TRBD2. The CDR3 is 15 residues long. V shed 4 bases and J 0 bases; nucleotides not matched to a gene: 5. Per germline, CDR1 MNHEY and CDR2 SMNVEV (reference sequence). The CDR3 DNA follows: TGTGCCAGCAGTTCACTAGCGCGGTACCAAGAGACCCAGTACTTC. Protein product: CASSSLARYQETQYF.

The rearrangement uses TRBV7-9 and TRBJ2-4; 9 bases agree with TRBD1. The CDR3 spans 15 residues. The V segment lost 4 bases and the J segment 2 bases; nucleotides outside the gene matches: 3. Germline-derived CDR1 and CDR2 are SEHNR and FQNEAQ (reference sequence). The CDR3 loop is CASSSTGGSKNIQYF. CDR3 in DNA: TGTGCCAGCAGCTCGACAGGGGGGTCCAAAAACATTCAGTACTTC. Combining the CDR3 with reference TRBV7-9 and TRBJ2-4 gives the whole variable domain DTGVSQNPRHKITKRGQNVTFRCDPISEHNRLYWYRQTLGQGPEFLTYFQNEAQLEKSRLLSDRFSAERPKGSFSTLEIQRTEQGDSAMYLCASSSTGGSKNIQYFGAGTRLSVL.

This clone showed up just once. The rearrangement uses TRBV24-1 and TRBJ2-7; D not certain. The germline V and J ends were trimmed by 0 bases and 2 bases, with 10 bases remaining between them. Germline V gives CDR1 KGHDR, CDR2 SFDVKD. The CDR3 is made up of 15 amino acids. The CDR3, as DNA: TGTGCCACCAGTGATTTGCGGCTCGCGGCCTACGAGCAGTACTTC. Translation: CATSDLRLAAYEQYF.

This chain connects TRBV4-1 to TRBJ2-3; 13 positions match TRBD2. The J segment lost 6 bases and the V segment lost 0 bases, leaving 12 bases of the junction unmatched. The CDR3 totals 19 residues. Germline V gives CDR1 MGHRA, CDR2 YSYEKL. CDR3 sequence reads: CASSQDPRTSGSIRDTQYF. As DNA, the CDR3 is TGCGCCAGCAGCCAAGATCCGAGGACTAGCGGGAGTATTCGCGATACGCAGTATTTT.